The present TCR beta chain was sequenced within a study of blood T cell repertoires in COVID-19. Across the study: PBMCs, B-cell-depleted T cells, or T cells provided the cDNA or gDNA that made up the material.

Repertoires were generated with immunoSEQ multiplex PCR, while TCRdb's copy carries only in-frame clones and drops some. Among approximately 80,000 clones listed, 60% to 75% were seen once. The CDR3 spans 16 residues. The V end was cut by 4 bases, the J end by 7 bases, with 22 bases between. Germline CDR1 reads SEHNR; CDR2 reads FQNEAQ (reference sequence). What was sequenced was peripheral blood. The clonotype originates from a man over 45 with active or convalescent COVID-19. The chain uses TRBV7-9 and TRBJ2-5; D gene unclear. DNA for the CDR3: TGTGCCAGCAGCTCTACACCAAAGACTGCCGAAGGGACCCAGTACTTC. Residues: CASSSTPKTAEGTQYF.